This section outlines one T cell receptor beta chain sequence together with its context. UMI labels and 5' RACE were used to prepare the TRB cDNA libraries. Reprocessing the 5' RACE reads, TCRdb reports a single entry for every CDR3 protein and omits DNA. This table lists fewer than 80,000 distinct CDR3 sequences. The data belong to a study of CXCR3-negative and CXCR3-positive naive CD8 T cells. Study overall: Sequencing yielded some 140 million TRB reads, roughly 1.5 +/- 0.3 million per library.

The sequence was obtained from a human donor in good health. Some clones in this sample may be carry-over from other donors' samples. Sequencing was carried out using naive CXCR3- CD8+ T cells from blood. Subset specified: CD45RO-CCR7+CD27+CD95- naive CD8+ T cells lacking CXCR3 (TNR3-).

CDR3 region: CSVVEEGYEQYF. The chain uses TRBV29-1 and TRBJ2-7; the TCRdb call, TRBD2, lacks DNA for checking. Germline lookup yields CDR1 SQVTM and CDR2 ANQGSEA. This CDR3 has 12 amino acids.